The source of this TCR beta chain is a study of human T cells and chemical hapten exposure. Overall study context: Researchers reported sensitizing a 2 cm by 2 cm upper inner arm skin site with 2% DPC. Overall study findings and caveats: TCRs at a frequency above 1 in 1000 stayed unchanged with DPC sensitization.

TCRdb re-called the RACE reads with MiXCR, one entry per CDR3 protein. The top ten hold 3% to 4% of the sample, which has 95,000 or so distinct CDR3 sequences, over 10% seen once. The sample's time point: patch test 2, 6 weeks after DPC sensitization. Treatment here: therapeutic diphenylcyclopropenone sensitization with weekly scalp DPC. CDR1 and CDR2 from the germline V gene are MDHEN and SYDVKM. Unmatched junction bases numbered 10, after V lost 6 bases and J lost 2 bases. The CDR3 totals 15 residues. This clonotype occurred many times. The antigen is unknown. The chain combines TRBV28 with TRBJ2-7, with 7 bases identical to TRBD1. Sequences were derived from whole blood, sampled in connection with sensitization to the hapten diphenylcyclopropenone (DPC). The receptor was isolated from a woman between 40 and 50 years old with alopecia areata. Some clones in this sample may be carry-over from other donors' samples. As DNA, the CDR3 is TGTGCCAGCAGCCCACTCCGGACAGGCGCCTACGAGCAGTACTTC. This encodes CASSPLRTGAYEQYF. The full variable domain, with the rest looked up from reference TRBV28 and TRBJ2-7, is DVKVTQSSRYLVKRTGEKVFLECVQDMDHENMFWYRQDPGLGLRLIYFSYDVKMKEKGDIPEGYSVSREKKERFSLILESASTNQTSMYLCASSPLRTGAYEQYFGPGTRLTVT.